This TCR beta chain is drawn from a study of identical twins. Study results and caveats: Insertions were fewer in abundant cord blood beta clonotypes, whereas memory repertoires showed none of this pattern.

TCRdb recomputed calls from the 5' RACE reads with MiXCR, one row per CDR3 protein. Of 250,000 or so distinct CDR3 sequences listed, about 8% are singletons. Concerning this clonotype itself: What it recognizes is unknown.

Germline V gene lookup returns CDR1 SQVTM and CDR2 ANQGSEA. The CDR3 length is 17 residues. Trimming took off 7 bases at V and 0 bases at J, with 25 bases between the two ends. These data also featured in a second study, about yellow fever vaccine responses in identical twins.

Sequences were obtained from CD8+ T cells sorted from blood. The TCR sequence derives from a woman younger than 35 in good health. J is TRBJ2-7 and V is TRBV29-1, with a weak D call TRBD2 (6 bases). CDR3 in DNA: TGCAGCGCCATGGGTTCAAGGGGCGGGGATAGCTCCTACGAGCAGTACTTC. It codes for CSAMGSRGGDSSYEQYF.